The rows below give T cell receptor beta chains drawn from one sample of a study of control samples from healthy donors and cancer patients. Sequencing was performed with immunoSEQ multiplex PCR; in TCRdb, only in-frame clones are kept and a portion is missing. The data contain around 100,000 clones, 88% of them seen just once; the ten biggest clones take up roughly an eighth. The material sequenced was blood. These receptors were obtained from a woman between 70 and 85 years old in good health. The CDR3 runs from the conserved cysteine through the conserved F or W. D genes are given only for firm matches. Clone size appears in some rows only: once, few, many, or a class for an expanded clone.

D	J	size	V	DNA	CDR3
.	TRBJ2-1	.	TRBV27	TGTGCCACCCGTTCACACGGGACACTTAAACTTCACAATGAGCAGTTCTTC	CATRSHGTLKLHNEQFF
TRBD1	TRBJ1-6	.	TRBV5-8	TGTGCCAGCAGCGGACAAGGACAGGAGAGCTCCTATAATTCACCCCTCCACTTT	CASSGQGQESSYNSPLHF
.	TRBJ2-5	.	TRBV10-3	TGTGCCATCAGTCTATCACGAGGGGAGACCCAGTACTTC	CAISLSRGETQYF
TRBD1	TRBJ1-3	.	TRBV2	TGTGCCAGCAGAGACCCGGGACAGGGGGCTGGAAACACCATATATTTT	CASRDPGQGAGNTIYF
.	TRBJ1-1	.	TRBV12-3/TRBV12-4	TGTGCCAGCAGTTCGATGAGTGAAGCTTTCTTT	CASSSMSEAFF
.	TRBJ1-4	.	TRBV7-2	TGTGCCAGCAGCCCGTCCTTCCAGGGGGAAAAACTGTTTTTT	CASSPSFQGEKLFF
.	TRBJ2-5	.	TRBV3-1/TRBV3-2	TGTGCCAGCAGCAATAGGGACTCGGGGGAGACCCAGTACTTC	CASSNRDSGETQYF
.	TRBJ1-6	.	TRBV11-2	TGTGCCAGCAGCTCCCTTTATAAGGGGAATTCACCCCTCCACTTT	CASSSLYKGNSPLHF
.	TRBJ1-1	.	TRBV30	TGTGCCTGGAATCCCATCCGGTCGAACACTGAAGCTTTCTTT	CAWNPIRSNTEAFF
TRBD1	TRBJ2-2	.	TRBV5-4	TGTGCCAGCAGCAGACAGGGGGGGGTCAACACCGGGGAGCTGTTTTTT	CASSRQGGVNTGELFF
.	TRBJ1-4	few	TRBV9	TGTGCCAGCAGCAAAGATCCGGGACCTACGAATGAAAAACTGTTTTTT	CASSKDPGPTNEKLFF